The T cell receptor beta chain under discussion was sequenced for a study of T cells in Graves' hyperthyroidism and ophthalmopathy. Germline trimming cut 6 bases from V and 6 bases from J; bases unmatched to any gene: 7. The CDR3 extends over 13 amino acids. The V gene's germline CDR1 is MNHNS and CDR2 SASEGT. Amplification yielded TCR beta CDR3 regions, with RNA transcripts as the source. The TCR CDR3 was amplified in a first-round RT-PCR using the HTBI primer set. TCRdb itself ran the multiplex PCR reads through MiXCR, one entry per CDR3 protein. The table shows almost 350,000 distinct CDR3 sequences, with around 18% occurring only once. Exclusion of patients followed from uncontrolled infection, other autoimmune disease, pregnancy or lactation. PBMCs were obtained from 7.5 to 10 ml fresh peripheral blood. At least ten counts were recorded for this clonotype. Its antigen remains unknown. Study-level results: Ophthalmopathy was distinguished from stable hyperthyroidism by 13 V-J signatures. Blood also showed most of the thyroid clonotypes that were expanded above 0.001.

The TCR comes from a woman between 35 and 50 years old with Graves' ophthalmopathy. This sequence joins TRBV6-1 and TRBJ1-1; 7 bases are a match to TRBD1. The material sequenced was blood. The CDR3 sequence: CASRDRITPEAFF. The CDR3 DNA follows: TGTGCCAGCAGGGACAGGATAACCCCTGAAGCTTTCTTT.